Listed here are 22 T cell receptor beta chains from one sample, sequenced in a study of T-cell reconstitution after alpha-beta-depleted transplantation in children. Preparation of the TCRbeta library involved a method that used unique molecular identifiers. Each CDR3 protein is one row after TCRdb ran MiXCR on the PCR reads. The data contain 500,000 or so distinct CDR3 sequences, about 33% of them singletons. The sample in question was PBMCs from the stem cell graft donor, obtained from the stem cell graft. The receptors originated from a human donor who donated a stem cell graft to a child with aplastic anemia.

This clonotype was seen a handful of times. V is TRBV29-1 and J is TRBJ2-1; 8 bases map to TRBD2. The germline V gene encodes CDR1 SQVTM and CDR2 ANQGSEA. V gave up 4 bases and J gave up 6 bases; unmatched junction bases: 11. CDR3 length: 15 amino acids. DNA of the CDR3: TGCAGCGTTGCCCGTCGAGCGGGAGCTGTCAATGAGCAGTTCTTC. It translates to CSVARRAGAVNEQFF.

The V call is TRBV27, the J call TRBJ2-7, with no clear D. CDR1 is MNHEY, CDR2 SMNVEV, per germline (reference sequence). The CDR3 runs 13 residues. The V and J ends lost 0 bases and 4 bases respectively, with 7 bases between them. The CDR3 sequence is CASSLSQGYEQYF. The CDR3 nucleotides are TGTGCCAGCAGTTTATCCCAAGGGTACGAGCAGTACTTC.

This clonotype was detected once. The rearrangement joins TRBV6-2 or TRBV6-3 to TRBJ1-6; D gene uncertain. The CDR3 sequence is 16 residues long. Trimming pared 5 bases from V and 0 bases from J, leaving 11 bases between. Germline CDR1 reads MNHEY; CDR2 reads SVGEGT. The chain's CDR3 is CASSRLGSSYNSPLHF. The CDR3 DNA reads as TGTGCCAGCAGTAGACTGGGGAGCTCCTATAATTCACCCCTCCACTTT.

The sample holds a few counts of this clonotype. The chain links TRBV7-2 to TRBJ1-2; 7 positions match TRBD1. The V segment lost 5 bases and the J segment 5 bases; nucleotides outside the gene matches: 14. The CDR3 length is 16 residues. The germline gives CDR1 SGHTA, CDR2 FQGNSA. The DNA of the CDR3 is TGTGCCAGCAGCCGGCGCGGTAGGGGGCAAGGTTATGGCTACACCTTC. This sequence encodes CASSRRGRGQGYGYTF.

This clonotype was counted a few times. This sequence joins TRBV5-1 and TRBJ2-1, with D perhaps matching TRBD2 (6 bases). Germline V gene lookup returns CDR1 SGHRS and CDR2 YFSETQ. This CDR3 region has 14 residues. Trimming stripped 7 bases from V and 6 bases from J, with 17 bases between. CDR3 DNA: TGCGCCAGCGCGAACTTAGCGGACCCCAATGAGCAGTTCTTC. This sequence encodes CASANLADPNEQFF.

The chain links TRBV6-6 to TRBJ2-1; D ambiguous. The length of the CDR3 is 13 residues. Germline V gene sequence: CDR1 MNHNY, CDR2 SVGAGI (reference sequence). Between the trimmed V and J ends, which lost 8 bases and 0 bases, there was a span of 8 bases. In DNA, the CDR3 is TGTGCCAGCGCCGCCGGCTCCTACAATGAGCAGTTCTTC. This codes for CASAAGSYNEQFF.

The V and J genes are TRBV19 and TRBJ2-1; D not certain. Trimming removed 5 bases from V and 3 bases from J, with 8 bases in between. Germline CDR1 and CDR2: LNHDA and SQIVND (reference sequence). This CDR3 is 13 amino acids long. CDR3 sequence (DNA): TGTGCCAGTAGTGTTCTGGGCTACAATGAGCAGTTCTTC. It specifies CASSVLGYNEQFF.

A few counts support this clonotype. The rearrangement uses TRBV27 and TRBJ1-1; TRBD1 matches 7 bases. The ends lost 4 bases at V and 5 bases at J; junction bases unmatched: 7. The CDR3 runs to 14 residues. Germline CDR1 MNHEY, CDR2 SMNVEV (reference sequence). In nucleotides, the CDR3 is TGTGCCAGCAGTTCCCCGACAGGGAGTACTGAAGCTTTCTTT. It translates to CASSSPTGSTEAFF.

The chain uses TRBV5-1 and TRBJ2-7; TRBD1 matches at 7 bases. CDR3 length: 17 amino acids. Germline V gives CDR1 SGHRS, CDR2 YFSETQ. The V segment lost 3 bases and the J segment 0 bases; nucleotides outside the gene matches: 12. Here the CDR3 reads CASSSEGQTVPSYEQYF. CDR3 nucleotides: TGCGCCAGCAGCTCCGAGGGACAGACCGTTCCCTCCTACGAGCAGTACTTC.

The chain carries TRBV7-9 and TRBJ2-1, with 11 nucleotides matching TRBD1. After removal of 4 bases from V and 8 bases from J, the junction contained 7 bases not matched to a gene. Germline lookup yields CDR1 SEHNR and CDR2 FQNEAQ (reference sequence). This CDR3 has 15 residues. The CDR3 protein is CASSSWDRGKDEQFF. DNA for the CDR3: TGTGCCAGCAGCTCCTGGGACAGGGGGAAGGATGAGCAGTTCTTC.

The table lists this clonotype with a few counts. This sequence joins TRBV20-1 and TRBJ1-1, with D perhaps TRBD1 (5 bases). V was trimmed by 1 base and J by 5 bases, leaving 11 bases between them. The CDR3 runs 13 residues. The germline gives CDR1 DFQATT, CDR2 SNEGSKA (reference sequence). This chain's CDR3 is CSARVGGRTEAFF. DNA of the CDR3: TGCAGTGCTAGAGTCGGGGGACGGACTGAAGCTTTCTTT.

The V and J genes are TRBV20-1 and TRBJ1-1; 8 positions agree with TRBD1. Losses at the gene ends were 1 base for V and 4 bases for J; bases not matched to a gene: 5. The germline V gene has CDR1 DFQATT and CDR2 SNEGSKA (reference sequence). This CDR3 comprises 14 residues. DNA of the CDR3: TGCAGTGCTAGAGCTAACAGGGGGAGCACTGAAGCTTTCTTT. It codes for CSARANRGSTEAFF.

The chain joins TRBV15 to TRBJ2-5; D might be TRBD1 (5 bases). With 1 base removed from V and 2 bases from J, the gap between germline ends came to 11 bases. This CDR3 contains 15 residues. Germline V CDR1 and CDR2: LNHNV, YYDKDF (reference sequence). The DNA of the CDR3 is TGTGCCACCAGCAGAGGCGACAGAGATCAAGAGACCCAGTACTTC. Protein product: CATSRGDRDQETQYF.

This clonotype was seen more than once but under ten times. The chain joins TRBV12-3 or TRBV12-4 to TRBJ1-2, with 8 positions matching TRBD1. This CDR3 has 13 amino acids. Trimming cost V 3 bases and J 6 bases; bases outside gene matches: 3. The CDR3 reads CASSLRTGNGYTF. CDR3 in DNA: TGTGCCAGCAGTTTGAGGACAGGGAATGGCTACACCTTC.

The chain recombines TRBV20-1 with TRBJ1-5, with a weak D call TRBD1 (6 bases). Germline V CDR1 and CDR2: DFQATT, SNEGSKA (reference sequence). CDR3 size: 14 residues. The V end lost 3 bases, the J end lost 5 bases, and 14 bases lay between the germline ends. The CDR3 here is CSARAWGADQPQHF. The CDR3 DNA is TGCAGTGCTAGGGCCTGGGGGGCGGATCAGCCCCAGCATTTT.

This sequence joins TRBV30 and TRBJ1-1; tentatively, D is TRBD1 (5 bases). From germline, CDR1 is GTSNPN and CDR2 SVGIG (reference sequence). V shed 3 bases and J shed 1 base, with 15 bases lying between them. This CDR3 contains 15 residues. The CDR3, as DNA: TGTGCCTGGAGCCCCCGGCGGGGCGGGAACACTGAAGCTTTCTTT. Translating gives CAWSPRRGGNTEAFF. Looking up the rest from reference TRBV30 and TRBJ1-1 gives the full variable domain: SQTIHQWPATLVQPVGSPLSLECTVEGTSNPNLYWYRQAAGRGLQLLFYSVGIGQISSEVPQNLSASRPQDRQFILSSKKLLLSDSGFYLCAWSPRRGGNTEAFFGQGTRLTVV.

The sample holds many counts of this clonotype. This rearrangement joins TRBV20-1 to TRBJ2-1, with 9 bases that match TRBD1. This CDR3 comprises 17 residues. V was pared by 5 bases and J by 2 bases, with 13 bases of the junction left unmatched. Germline V gives CDR1 DFQATT, CDR2 SNEGSKA (reference sequence). The CDR3 loop is CSAAGTGTFETYNEQFF. The CDR3 nucleotides are TGCAGTGCTGCCGGGACAGGGACCTTTGAAACCTACAATGAGCAGTTCTTC.

This clonotype was counted a few times. This chain connects TRBV18 to TRBJ1-1; D remains ambiguous. The CDR3 runs 15 residues. With 1 base removed from V and 4 bases from J, the gap between germline ends came to 13 bases. CDR1 KGHSH and CDR2 LQKENI come from the germline V gene. CDR3 protein: CASSPRTGGSTEAFF. DNA for the CDR3: TGTGCCAGCTCACCACGGACCGGCGGTAGCACTGAAGCTTTCTTT. Variable domain in full (rest from reference TRBV18 and TRBJ1-1): NAGVMQNPRHLVRRRGQEARLRCSPMKGHSHVYWYRQLPEEGLKFMVYLQKENIIDESGMPKERFSAEFPKEGPSILRIQQVVRGDSAAYFCASSPRTGGSTEAFFGQGTRLTVV.

The sample holds a few counts of this clonotype. V gene TRBV4-3 combines with J gene TRBJ1-2; the D gene is possibly TRBD1 (6 bases). The V and J ends lost 4 bases and 5 bases respectively, with 17 bases between them. Germline lookup yields CDR1 LGHNA and CDR2 YSLEER. This CDR3 is built from 15 residues. The CDR3 reads CASSPKQGSGYGYTF. CDR3 coding DNA: TGCGCCAGCAGCCCAAAGCAGGGGTCTGGGTATGGCTACACCTTC.

The table lists this clonotype with a few counts. The chain employs TRBV29-1 and TRBJ2-1; TRBD2 might be the D (6 bases). The germline gives CDR1 SQVTM, CDR2 ANQGSEA. The CDR3 contains 13 residues. Trimming took off 4 bases at V and 15 bases at J, with 22 bases between the two ends. Here the CDR3 reads CSVVGVSRRAGFF. CDR3 DNA sequence: TGCAGCGTTGTGGGTGTCTCCCGGAGGGCCGGGTTCTTC.

The chain recombines TRBV18 with TRBJ2-2; no definite D call. The CDR3 contains 13 residues. CDR1 is KGHSH and CDR2 is LQKENI in the germline V gene. Deletions cut 1 base from V and 5 bases from J, with 5 bases between. Here the CDR3 reads CASSPQSTGELFF. The CDR3 DNA reads as TGTGCCAGCTCACCACAAAGTACCGGGGAGCTGTTTTTT.

The rearrangement uses TRBV29-1 and TRBJ2-2; the D is unclear. The CDR3 has 12 amino acids. CDR1 SQVTM and CDR2 ANQGSEA come from the germline V gene. V was trimmed by 3 bases and J by 4 bases, leaving 6 bases between them. The CDR3 sequence: CSVEDRTGELFF. For the CDR3, the DNA is TGCAGCGTTGAGGATCGCACCGGGGAGCTGTTTTTT.